This T cell receptor beta chain was obtained from a study of T cells after yellow fever vaccination. Whole-study context: In the case of low-cell-number fractions, SMART-Seq v4 Ultra Low Input was used for preparation.

This CDR3 is built from 16 residues. The germline CDR1 and CDR2 sequences are SGHTA and FQGTGA. The junction had 12 bases not matched to a gene; V was cut back by 4 bases and J by 5 bases. A single record per CDR3 protein comes from TCRdb applying MiXCR to the 5' RACE reads. The table has almost 600,000 distinct CDR3 sequences, roughly 14% seen once. The sample here was PBMCs, taken on the day of the yellow fever booster vaccination. The sequence came from a man in his thirties or forties who received the YFV17D yellow fever vaccine. The chain links TRBV7-3 to TRBJ2-3; 7 bases match TRBD1. CDR3 sequence reads: CASSSTTGTEGDTQYF. As DNA, the CDR3 is TGTGCCAGCAGCTCGACAACCGGGACAGAAGGAGATACGCAGTATTTT.